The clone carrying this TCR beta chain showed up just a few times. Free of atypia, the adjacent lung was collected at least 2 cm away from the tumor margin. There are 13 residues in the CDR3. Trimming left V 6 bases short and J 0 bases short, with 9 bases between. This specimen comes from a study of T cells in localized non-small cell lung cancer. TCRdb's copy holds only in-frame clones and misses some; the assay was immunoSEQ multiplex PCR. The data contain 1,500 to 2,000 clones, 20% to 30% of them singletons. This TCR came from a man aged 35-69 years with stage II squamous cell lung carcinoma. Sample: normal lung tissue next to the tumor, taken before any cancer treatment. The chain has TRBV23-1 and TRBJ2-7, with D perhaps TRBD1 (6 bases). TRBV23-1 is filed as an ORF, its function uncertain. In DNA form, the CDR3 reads TGCGCCAGCAGCTTGGACAGCTCCTACGAGCAGTACTTC. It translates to CASSLDSSYEQYF.